These 13 T cell receptor beta chains were sequenced from one sample in a study of shared clonotypes between healthy human individuals. The repertoire was sequenced with immunoSEQ multiplex PCR; TCRdb's copy has only in-frame clones and lacks some. The table shows hundreds of thousands of clones, with about 74% occurring only once. Sequencing was carried out using memory CD4+ T cells sorted from blood. This sample's subset: CD45RA-negative fraction. The receptor source for this set is a woman aged 30 to 39 in good health.

Here the CDR3 reads CASSRVGAGGRNEQFF. The CDR3 bases are TGTGCCAGCAGTAGGGTCGGTGCGGGAGGGCGAAATGAGCAGTTCTTC. The chain is built from TRBV27 and TRBJ2-1; 9 bases are shared with TRBD2. Unmatched junction bases numbered 12, after V lost 5 bases and J lost 7 bases. In germline, CDR1 is MNHEY, CDR2 SMNVEV (reference sequence). The CDR3 loop spans 16 amino acids.

The chain links TRBV6-5 to TRBJ1-5; perhaps TRBD1 as D (6 bases). There are 14 residues in the CDR3. Looked up from germline, CDR1 is MNHEY and CDR2 is SVGAGI. The V gene lost 2 bases and the J gene lost 5 bases, with 10 bases spanning the gap. CDR3 coding DNA: TGTGCCAGCAGTTACGGGGGCCAGGATCAGCCCCAGCATTTT. Translated: CASSYGGQDQPQHF.

As to this clone: Just one base apart from a much larger clone, this may be a read error. Distinct nucleotide sequences in the sample also encode this CDR3. The V gene is TRBV2, the J gene TRBJ2-5; 9 nucleotides line up with TRBD1. CDR1 is SNHLY and CDR2 is FYNNEI in the germline V gene. The junction had 4 bases not matched to a gene; V was cut back by 4 bases and J by 1 base. The CDR3 is 15 amino acids. Written as DNA, the CDR3 is TGTGCCAGCAGTGGAGAGGGACAGGGCCAAGAGACCCAGTACTTC. Its protein is CASSGEGQGQETQYF. Variable domain in full (rest from reference TRBV2 and TRBJ2-5): EPEVTQTPSHQVTQMGQEVILRCVPISNHLYFYWYRQILGQKVEFLVSFYNNEISEKSEIFDDQFSVERPDGSNFTLKIRSTKLEDSAMYFCASSGEGQGQETQYFGPGTRLLVL.

This sequence joins TRBV13 and TRBJ1-4; D might be TRBD1 (5 bases). Trimming left V 2 bases short and J 5 bases short, with 21 bases between. Germline-derived CDR1 and CDR2 are PRHDT and FYEKMQ (reference sequence). The CDR3 runs to 18 residues. This chain's CDR3 is CASSLSHTRTRGNEKLFF. CDR3 in DNA: TGTGCCAGCAGCTTATCCCATACAAGAACAAGGGGAAATGAAAAACTGTTTTTT.

This clone was counted at least ten times. The chain recombines TRBV28 with TRBJ2-3, with D unresolved. This CDR3 contains 16 residues. V dropped 1 base and J dropped 2 bases, with 13 bases sitting between them. Germline CDR1 MDHEN, CDR2 SYDVKM. The CDR3 protein is CASSLSPSGFTDTQYF. The CDR3 coding sequence is TGTGCCAGCAGTTTATCCCCCTCCGGATTCACAGATACGCAGTATTTT.

The V call is TRBV11-2, the J call TRBJ2-2; the D call may be TRBD1 or TRBD2 (5 bases each). CDR3 length equals 17 residues. Germline CDR1 SGHAT, CDR2 FQNNGV. With 5 bases removed from V and 0 bases from J, the gap between germline ends came to 16 bases. CDR3 DNA: TGTGCCAGCAGCCCGTTTGGGGGAGACGCGAACACCGGGGAGCTGTTTTTT. Translating it yields CASSPFGGDANTGELFF.

This chain joins TRBV28 and TRBJ2-7; the D gene is possibly TRBD1 (5 bases). V shed 3 bases and J shed 10 bases, with 16 bases lying between them. Germline-derived CDR1 and CDR2 are MDHEN and SYDVKM. The CDR3 is 13 residues long. The CDR3 DNA follows: TGTGCCAGCAGTTTTCCACAGGTCCATCCCCAGTACTTC. It encodes CASSFPQVHPQYF.

This chain connects TRBV5-1 to TRBJ2-2; no clear D gene. Germline CDR1 is SGHRS and CDR2 is YFSETQ. V was clipped by 4 bases and J by 7 bases, with 11 bases between them. The CDR3 is 13 residues long. CDR3 nucleotides: TGCGCCAGCAGCCCTGACTTGAGCGGGGAGCTGTTTTTT. Translation gives CASSPDLSGELFF.

In this sample, this clone turned up a few times. The chain employs TRBV5-1 and TRBJ1-1, with D unresolved. V was clipped by 4 bases and J by 1 base, with 17 bases between them. The germline CDR1 and CDR2 sequences are SGHRS and YFSETQ. The CDR3 has 16 amino acids. The CDR3 loop reads CASSPTPVGRNTEAFF. CDR3 DNA: TGCGCCAGCAGCCCAACCCCGGTCGGACGGAACACTGAAGCTTTCTTT.

The V and J genes are TRBV25-1 and TRBJ2-1; D is possibly TRBD2 (6 bases). Germline V lookup: CDR1 MGHDK, CDR2 SYGVNS. CDR3 length: 16 residues. Trimming took off 0 bases at V and 6 bases at J, with 15 bases between the two ends. CDR3 in amino acids: CASSEYERETANEQFF. CDR3 DNA sequence: TGTGCCAGCAGTGAATATGAACGGGAGACGGCCAATGAGCAGTTCTTC.

V usage is TRBV4-1 and J usage is TRBJ1-4; D is undetermined. The ends were cut back, 1 base at V and 8 bases at J, with 14 bases in the middle. In germline, CDR1 is MGHRA, CDR2 YSYEKL. The CDR3 spans 15 residues. CDR3 sequence (DNA): TGCGCCAGCAGCCAAGCAGGTGGGGTTGGCGAAAAACTGTTTTTT. Its translation: CASSQAGGVGEKLFF.

The rearrangement uses TRBV19 and TRBJ2-1, with D possibly TRBD1 on 6 matching bases. Looked up from germline, CDR1 is LNHDA and CDR2 is SQIVND (reference sequence). Trimming pared 7 bases from V and 3 bases from J, leaving 10 bases between. The CDR3 has 13 amino acids. For the CDR3, the DNA is TGTGCCAGTACCAAGGACAGCTACAATGAGCAGTTCTTC. Translating it yields CASTKDSYNEQFF. The complete variable domain, with remaining parts taken from reference TRBV19 and TRBJ2-1, reads DGGITQSPKYLFRKEGQNVTLSCEQNLNHDAMYWYRQDPGQGLRLIYYSQIVNDFQKGDIAEGYSVSREKKESFPLTVTSAQKNPTAFYLCASTKDSYNEQFFGPGTRLTVL.

The gene calls are TRBV4-1 and TRBJ2-5; the match to TRBD2 covers 8 bases. Per germline, CDR1 MGHRA and CDR2 YSYEKL. After removal of 6 bases from V and 5 bases from J, the junction contained 5 bases not matched to a gene. This CDR3 has 13 residues. The CDR3 DNA is TGCGCCAGCAGATCTAGCGGGTCGGAGACCCAGTACTTC. It codes for CASRSSGSETQYF.